These T cell receptor beta chains were read from a single sample in a study of cytomegalovirus exposure and HLA in healthy donors. The repertoire was sequenced with immunoSEQ multiplex PCR; TCRdb's copy has only in-frame clones and lacks some. The sample records some 120,000 clones, about 87% being singletons. Sequencing was performed on PBMCs. These receptors originate from a woman between 18 and 29 years old in good health and CMV-seronegative. CDR3s include the opening cysteine and the closing phenylalanine or tryptophan. D genes are given only for firm matches. Clone size is shown for a subset of rows, as once, few, many or a class of expanded clone.

j_gene,d_gene,v_gene,abundance,CDR3aa,CDR3nt
TRBJ2-2,TRBD1,TRBV18,.,CASSPSDRTYTGELFF,TGTGCCAGCTCACCATCGGACAGGACTTACACCGGGGAGCTGTTTTTT
TRBJ1-5,.,TRBV9,.,CASSVGTSDAQPQHF,TGTGCCAGCAGCGTCGGGACATCTGATGCTCAGCCCCAGCATTTT
TRBJ1-6,.,TRBV6-1,.,CASSEALHVGASGVVPPLHF,TGTGCCAGCAGTGAAGCGCTTCACGTGGGAGCCTCGGGTGTGGTTCCACCCCTCCACTTT
TRBJ2-5,TRBD2,TRBV25-1,once,CASSEVWSGGRQETQYF,TGTGCCAGCAGTGAAGTTTGGAGCGGGGGCCGTCAAGAGACCCAGTACTTC
TRBJ1-5,.,TRBV30,.,CAWSHTSDSINNQPQHF,TGTGCCTGGAGCCATACTTCTGACAGTATAAACAATCAGCCCCAGCATTTT
TRBJ1-6,.,TRBV19,.,CASSPTLTGLASPLHF,TGTGCCAGTAGTCCCACCCTCACAGGGCTGGCTTCACCCCTCCACTTT
TRBJ1-1,.,TRBV18,.,CASSPIGGTEAFF,TGTGCCAGCTCACCTATCGGGGGGACTGAAGCTTTCTTT
TRBJ2-2,.,TRBV11-2,.,CASSLLARNTGELFF,TGTGCCAGCAGCTTACTAGCGAGGAACACCGGGGAGCTGTTTTTT
TRBJ2-1,TRBD2,TRBV10-3,.,CAISESLAGAYNEQFF,TGTGCCATCAGTGAGTCGTTAGCGGGAGCGTATAATGAGCAGTTCTTC
TRBJ2-5,TRBD1,TRBV2,.,CASRDRVGETQYF,TGTGCCAGCAGGGACAGGGTAGGAGAGACCCAGTACTTC
TRBJ1-1,.,TRBV6-1,.,CASSGPGYTEAFF,TGTGCCAGCAGTGGGCCGGGTTACACTGAAGCTTTCTTT
TRBJ2-3,TRBD2,TRBV29-1,.,CSVEDRGSGRARTQYF,TGCAGCGTTGAAGATCGAGGTAGCGGGAGGGCCCGTACGCAGTATTTT
TRBJ2-7,TRBD2,TRBV5-1,.,CASSTRTSGGTREQYF,TGCGCCAGCAGCACCCGGACTAGCGGGGGCACTCGGGAGCAGTACTTC
TRBJ2-1,TRBD2,TRBV20-1,.,CSAGTSGQQFF,TGCAGTGCAGGTACTAGCGGACAGCAGTTCTTC
TRBJ1-2,TRBD1,TRBV10-3,once,CAISDDRGRINYGYTF,TGTGCCATCAGTGACGACAGGGGACGCATTAACTATGGCTACACCTTC
TRBJ1-2,TRBD1,TRBV10-3,.,CAIRGQTLPRDGYTF,TGTGCCATCAGGGGACAGACCCTGCCGAGGGATGGCTACACCTTC
TRBJ2-7,.,TRBV5-6,.,CASSFLGVYEQYF,TGTGCCAGCAGCTTCCTTGGAGTCTACGAGCAGTACTTC
TRBJ1-2,TRBD1,TRBV29-1,.,CSVRDRVVSDYGYTF,TGCAGCGTTAGGGACAGGGTAGTATCTGACTATGGCTACACCTTC
TRBJ2-6,.,TRBV5-5,.,CASSARQNSGANVLTF,TGTGCCAGCAGCGCAAGACAGAACTCTGGGGCCAACGTCCTGACTTTC
TRBJ2-7,TRBD1,TRBV10-3,once,CAIGGQGTYEQYF,TGTGCCATCGGGGGACAGGGAACCTACGAGCAGTACTTC
TRBJ2-1,TRBD2,TRBV30,.,CAWSGLAAYNEQFF,TGTGCCTGGAGTGGGCTAGCGGCCTACAATGAGCAGTTCTTC
TRBJ2-5,.,TRBV7-6,.,CASSLAFSSRDQYF,TGTGCCAGCAGCTTAGCGTTTTCCTCCCGGGACCAGTACTTC
TRBJ1-5,TRBD1,TRBV9,.,CASSARDRDQPQHF,TGTGCCAGCAGCGCCCGGGACAGGGATCAGCCCCAGCATTTT
TRBJ1-5,TRBD1,TRBV6-1,.,CASSETGWPRPQHF,TGTGCCAGCAGTGAGACAGGGTGGCCTCGTCCCCAGCATTTT
TRBJ1-2,TRBD1,TRBV29-1,once,CSAGTERYGYTF,TGCAGCGCCGGGACAGAACGCTATGGCTACACCTTC
TRBJ1-2,TRBD1,TRBV29-1,.,CSVGPDRYYGYTF,TGCAGCGTTGGCCCGGACAGGTACTATGGCTACACCTTC
TRBJ2-7,.,TRBV27,.,CASSLVGEAYEQYF,TGTGCCAGCAGTTTAGTAGGGGAGGCCTACGAGCAGTACTTC
TRBJ1-5,TRBD1,TRBV7-9,.,CASSLGPGGISQPQHF,TGTGCCAGCAGCTTAGGTCCAGGGGGCATTAGCCAGCCCCAGCATTTT
TRBJ2-1,.,TRBV9,.,CASSVDQGGIYNEQFF,TGTGCCAGCAGCGTCGACCAGGGTGGGATTTACAATGAGCAGTTCTTC
TRBJ1-2,.,TRBV6-1,.,CASSEAQNQNYGYTF,TGTGCCAGCAGTGAAGCTCAGAACCAAAACTATGGCTACACCTTC
TRBJ1-2,TRBD1,TRBV19,.,CASRLDDRAYGYTF,TGTGCCAGTAGACTCGATGACAGGGCCTATGGCTACACCTTC
TRBJ1-3,TRBD1,TRBV11-2,.,CASRRTGYNTIYF,TGTGCCAGCAGACGGACAGGGTACAACACCATATATTTT
TRBJ1-5,TRBD1,TRBV4-2,.,CASSPRMGTGSNQPQHF,TGTGCCAGCAGCCCCAGGATGGGGACAGGGAGCAATCAGCCCCAGCATTTT
TRBJ2-3,.,TRBV6-5,.,CATSPGLGADTQYF,TGTGCCACCTCTCCGGGGTTGGGAGCAGATACGCAGTATTTT
TRBJ2-5,.,TRBV28,.,CASSAYRVGETQYF,TGTGCCAGCAGCGCTTACAGGGTTGGAGAGACCCAGTACTTC
TRBJ2-1,.,TRBV7-2,.,CASSFTGQLLDEQFF,TGTGCCAGCAGCTTTACGGGACAACTCCTTGATGAGCAGTTCTTC
TRBJ2-1,.,TRBV11-3,.,CASSLEGSTSGSPQFF,TGTGCCAGCAGCTTAGAGGGATCAACGAGCGGAAGCCCTCAGTTCTTC
TRBJ2-2,.,TRBV6-1,.,CASSLQINTGELFF,TGTGCCAGCAGCCTACAGATTAACACCGGGGAGCTGTTTTTT
TRBJ2-3,.,TRBV18,.,CASSLPPSGTDTQYF,TGTGCCAGCTCACTGCCTCCTAGCGGCACAGATACGCAGTATTTT
TRBJ1-4,TRBD1,TRBV28,once,CASSLSQQGAVEKLFF,TGTGCCAGCAGTTTATCCCAACAGGGGGCAGTTGAAAAACTGTTTTTT
TRBJ2-7,TRBD1,TRBV5-1,.,CASSSGQGTYEQYF,TGCGCCAGCAGCTCGGGACAGGGAACCTACGAGCAGTACTTC
TRBJ2-3,.,TRBV6-1,.,CASSDYGVWGGPTDTQYF,TGTGCCAGCAGTGACTACGGGGTATGGGGGGGGCCTACAGATACGCAGTATTTT
TRBJ2-1,TRBD2,TRBV6-5,.,CASSYSGLAAYNEQFF,TGTGCCAGCAGTTACTCGGGACTAGCGGCCTACAATGAGCAGTTCTTC
TRBJ2-5,TRBD2,TRBV19,.,CASRSLAGQETQYF,TGTGCCAGTAGGTCGCTAGCGGGACAAGAGACCCAGTACTTC
TRBJ2-7,TRBD1,TRBV11-2,.,CASSVIGQGRREQYF,TGTGCCAGCAGCGTCATAGGACAGGGAAGAAGGGAGCAGTACTTC
TRBJ2-2,.,TRBV21-1,.,CASSKSLGPNTGELFF,TGTGCCAGCAGCAAATCACTAGGACCCAACACCGGGGAGCTGTTTTTT